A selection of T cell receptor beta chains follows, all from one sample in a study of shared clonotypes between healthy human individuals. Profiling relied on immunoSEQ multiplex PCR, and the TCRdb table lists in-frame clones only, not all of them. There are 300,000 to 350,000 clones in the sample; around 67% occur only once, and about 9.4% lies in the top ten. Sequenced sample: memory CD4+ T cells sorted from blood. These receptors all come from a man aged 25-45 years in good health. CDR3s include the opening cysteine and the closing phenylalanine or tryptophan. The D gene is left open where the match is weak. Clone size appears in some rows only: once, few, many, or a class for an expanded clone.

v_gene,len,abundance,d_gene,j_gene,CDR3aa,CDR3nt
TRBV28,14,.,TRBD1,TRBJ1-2,CASSLGTGVSGYTF,TGTGCCAGCAGTTTAGGGACAGGGGTTAGTGGCTACACCTTC
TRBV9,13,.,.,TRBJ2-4,CASSVGERDIQYF,TGTGCCAGCAGCGTAGGAGAACGAGACATTCAGTACTTC
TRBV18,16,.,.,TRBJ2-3,CASSPPGLARADTQYF,TGTGCCAGCTCACCACCGGGATTAGCGAGGGCAGATACGCAGTATTTT
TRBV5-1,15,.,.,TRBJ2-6,CASSAGSSGANVLTF,TGCGCCAGCAGCGCAGGGAGCTCTGGGGCCAACGTCCTGACTTTC
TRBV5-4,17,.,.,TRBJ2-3,CASSSATGHGGTDTQYF,TGTGCCAGCAGCTCCGCTACGGGACACGGAGGCACAGATACGCAGTATTTT
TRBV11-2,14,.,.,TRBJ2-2,CASSLLLNTGELFF,TGTGCCAGCAGCTTACTACTAAACACCGGGGAGCTGTTTTTT
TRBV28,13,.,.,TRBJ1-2,CATRTDTTGGYTF,TGTGCCACCAGGACCGACACGACCGGGGGCTACACCTTC
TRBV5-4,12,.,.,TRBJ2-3,CASSSVTDTQYF,TGTGCCAGCAGCTCCGTTACAGATACGCAGTATTTT
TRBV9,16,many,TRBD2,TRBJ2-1,CASSPRNSGREDEQFF,TGTGCCAGCAGCCCTCGCAATAGCGGGAGGGAAGATGAGCAGTTCTTC
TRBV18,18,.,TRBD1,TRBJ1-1,CASSPLPDRGRKRTEAFF,TGTGCCAGCTCACCACTTCCCGACAGGGGGCGTAAGAGGACTGAAGCTTTCTTT
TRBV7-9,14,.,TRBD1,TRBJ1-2,CASSLGWTGVGYTF,TGTGCCAGCAGCTTAGGGTGGACAGGGGTTGGCTACACCTTC
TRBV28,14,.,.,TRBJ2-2,CASSRGAGTGELFF,TGTGCCAGCAGCAGGGGGGCCGGCACCGGGGAGCTGTTTTTT
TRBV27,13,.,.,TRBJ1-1,CASTDGLNAEAFF,TGTGCCAGCACAGACGGACTTAACGCTGAAGCTTTCTTT
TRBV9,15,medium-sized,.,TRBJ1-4,CASSQSGRASEKLFF,TGTGCCAGCAGCCAGTCCGGACGGGCAAGCGAAAAACTGTTTTTT
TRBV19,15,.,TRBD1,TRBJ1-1,CASSLLTGLDTEAFF,TGTGCCAGTAGTCTCTTGACAGGGCTAGACACTGAAGCTTTCTTT
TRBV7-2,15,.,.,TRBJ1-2,CASSLAPPVDYGYTF,TGTGCCAGCAGCTTGGCGCCCCCGGTAGACTATGGCTACACCTTC
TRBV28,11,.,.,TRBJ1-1,CASMVRGGAFF,TGTGCCAGCATGGTCAGGGGAGGTGCTTTCTTT
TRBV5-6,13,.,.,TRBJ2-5,CASSAIAEGTQYF,TGTGCCAGCAGCGCCATAGCGGAGGGGACCCAGTACTTC
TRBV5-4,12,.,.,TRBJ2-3,CASSLSEGKQYF,TGTGCCAGCAGCTTGTCGGAGGGTAAGCAGTATTTT
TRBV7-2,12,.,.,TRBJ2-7,CASSLDFLEQYF,TGTGCCAGCAGCTTAGATTTTCTCGAGCAGTACTTC
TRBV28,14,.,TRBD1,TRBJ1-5,CAGSRQGGSQPQHF,TGTGCCGGAAGTCGACAGGGTGGGAGTCAGCCCCAGCATTTT
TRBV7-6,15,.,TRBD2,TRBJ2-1,CASSHTSGDYNEQFF,TGTGCCAGCAGCCACACTAGCGGGGACTACAATGAGCAGTTCTTC
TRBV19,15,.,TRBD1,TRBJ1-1,CASSNTRGYNTEAFF,TGTGCCAGTAGTAATACCAGGGGGTACAACACTGAAGCTTTCTTT
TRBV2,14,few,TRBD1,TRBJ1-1,CASSAGTGYTEAFF,TGTGCCAGCAGTGCAGGGACAGGGTATACTGAAGCTTTCTTT
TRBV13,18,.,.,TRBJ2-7,CASSLNIGSGTLLYEQYF,TGTGCCAGCAGCTTGAATATCGGCAGCGGGACACTTCTCTACGAGCAGTACTTC
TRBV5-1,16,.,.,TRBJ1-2,CASSLATTGGRYGYTF,TGCGCCAGCAGCTTGGCCACAACGGGTGGGAGATATGGCTACACCTTC
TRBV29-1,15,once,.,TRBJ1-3,CSVTQWGVSGNTIYF,TGCAGCGTTACCCAGTGGGGAGTTTCTGGAAACACCATATATTTT
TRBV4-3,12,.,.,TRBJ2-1,CASSRTWDEQFF,TGCGCCAGCAGCCGCACGTGGGATGAGCAGTTCTTC
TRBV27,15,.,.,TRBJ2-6,CASSLMVAGANVLTF,TGTGCCAGCAGTTTGATGGTAGCCGGGGCCAACGTCCTGACTTTC
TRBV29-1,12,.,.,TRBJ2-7,CSLRDGSYEQYF,TGCAGCTTACGGGACGGATCCTACGAGCAGTACTTC
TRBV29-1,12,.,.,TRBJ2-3,CSVEESTDTQYF,TGCAGCGTTGAGGAGTCCACAGATACGCAGTATTTT
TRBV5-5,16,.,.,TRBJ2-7,CASSFATGMKNYEQYF,TGTGCCAGCAGCTTTGCGACCGGGATGAAGAACTACGAGCAGTACTTC
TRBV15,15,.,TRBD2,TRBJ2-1,CATSRGGGPSDEQFF,TGTGCCACCAGCAGAGGGGGAGGGCCTAGTGATGAGCAGTTCTTC
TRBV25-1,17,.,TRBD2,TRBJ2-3,CASSDLAGAFSTDTQYF,TGTGCCAGCAGTGATCTAGCGGGAGCGTTTAGCACAGATACGCAGTATTTT
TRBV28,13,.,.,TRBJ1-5,CASDQQGGEPQHF,TGTGCCAGCGATCAACAGGGAGGCGAGCCCCAGCATTTT
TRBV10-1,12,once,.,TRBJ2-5,CASSDSKETQYF,TGCGCCAGCAGTGACAGTAAAGAGACCCAGTACTTC
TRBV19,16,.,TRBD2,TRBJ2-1,CASSPLLSGSGNEQFF,TGTGCCAGTAGTCCACTTCTAAGCGGGAGTGGCAATGAGCAGTTCTTC
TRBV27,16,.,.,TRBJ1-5,CASRPLKDGNNQPQHF,TGTGCCAGCAGGCCGCTGAAGGACGGGAACAATCAGCCCCAGCATTTT
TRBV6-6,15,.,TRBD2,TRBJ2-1,CASIPAGAGLDEQFF,TGTGCCAGCATCCCAGCGGGAGCAGGGCTAGATGAGCAGTTCTTC
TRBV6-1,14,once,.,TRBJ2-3,CASSESGARDTQYF,TGTGCCAGCAGTGAATCAGGGGCGCGGGATACGCAGTATTTT
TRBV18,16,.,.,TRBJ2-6,CASSAQGGSGANVLTF,TGTGCCAGCTCAGCCCAAGGGGGGTCTGGGGCCAACGTCCTGACTTTC
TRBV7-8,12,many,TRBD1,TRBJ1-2,CASRDRGDGYTF,TGTGCCAGCCGGGACAGGGGGGATGGCTACACCTTC
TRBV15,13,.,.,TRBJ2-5,CATSRDSGETQYF,TGTGCCACCAGCAGAGATTCCGGGGAGACCCAGTACTTC
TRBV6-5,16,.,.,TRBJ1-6,CASSYSPGGGNSPLHF,TGTGCCAGCAGTTACTCCCCGGGCGGGGGGAATTCACCCCTCCACTTT
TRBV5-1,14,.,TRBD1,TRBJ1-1,CASRETGENTEAFF,TGCGCCAGCAGGGAGACAGGGGAAAACACTGAAGCTTTCTTT
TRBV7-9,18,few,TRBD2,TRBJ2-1,CASSLVRTSRGISNEQFF,TGTGCCAGCAGCTTAGTGCGGACTAGTCGTGGTATTTCCAATGAGCAGTTCTTC
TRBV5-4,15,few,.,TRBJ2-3,CASSLGDSSTDTQYF,TGTGCCAGCAGCTTGGGGGACTCGAGCACAGATACGCAGTATTTT
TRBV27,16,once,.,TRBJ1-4,CATRGGRASEMKGLFF,TGTGCCACCCGCGGGGGTAGGGCCTCGGAAATGAAGGGACTGTTTTTT
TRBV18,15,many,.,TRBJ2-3,CASSPRRGQADTQYF,TGTGCCAGCTCACCACGGAGGGGGCAAGCAGATACGCAGTATTTT
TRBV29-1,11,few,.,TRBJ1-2,CSGETGYGYTF,TGCAGCGGGGAGACGGGCTATGGCTACACCTTC
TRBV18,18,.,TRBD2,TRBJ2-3,CASSLLAGGPEGTDTQYF,TGTGCCAGCTCACTACTAGCGGGAGGGCCTGAGGGCACAGATACGCAGTATTTT